The 27 T cell receptor beta chains listed next were all sequenced from one sample in a study of T cell repertoires in aging, cancer and after chemotherapy. TCR beta rearrangements were amplified from peripheral blood genomic DNA. TRB rearrangements spanning V, D and J were amplified using mixed TRB-A/B primers. TCRdb used MiXCR to reprocess the multiplex PCR reads, holding one entry per CDR3 protein. The profile covers over 2,000 distinct CDR3 sequences, with 59% appearing a single time and more than 65% taken by the ten largest. The specimen was blood. Source of these receptors: a human donor with a blood cancer.

This sequence joins TRBV12-3 or TRBV12-4 and TRBJ2-7; 8 bases are shared with TRBD1. V shed 6 bases and J 5 bases; nucleotides not matched to a gene: 12. There are 15 residues in the CDR3. CDR3 loop: CASSVADRVTDEQYF. CDR3 sequence (DNA): TGTGCCAGCAGCGTAGCGGACAGGGTGACGGACGAGCAGTACTTC.

V is TRBV6-1 and J is TRBJ2-3; possible D gene TRBD2, 7 bases. V was shortened by 5 bases and J by 2 bases, with 23 bases between the two germline ends. This CDR3 contains 18 residues. Germline CDR1 reads MNHNS; CDR2 reads SASEGT. In DNA, the CDR3 is TGTGCCAGCAGTTACTCGTCCATGTTCGGGGGGCACACAGATACGCAGTATTTT. Protein product: CASSYSSMFGGHTDTQYF.

This chain uses TRBV30 with TRBJ1-1; D gene unclear. V lost 0 bases, J lost 7 bases, and 12 bases lay in between. Looked up from germline, CDR1 is GTSNPN and CDR2 is SVGIG (reference sequence). This CDR3 has 13 amino acids. As DNA, the CDR3 is TGTGCCTGGAGTGTAGGAGTATCGGGTGAAGCTTTCTTT. Amino acids: CAWSVGVSGEAFF.

The CDR3 loop reads CAWSRSPGSYTF. In DNA form, the CDR3 reads TGTGCCTGGAGTAGGAGCCCTGGGAGCTACACCTTC. The chain combines TRBV30 with TRBJ1-2; no firm D call. Germline V gene sequence: CDR1 GTSNPN, CDR2 SVGIG (reference sequence). V was pared by 2 bases and J by 9 bases, with 13 bases between. CDR3 length: 12 amino acids.

For this clonotype: At one of its ends the junction is not consistent with the germline gene, which may arise from a read error. The chain uses TRBV7-9 and TRBJ2-5; the match to TRBD1 covers 7 bases. The CDR3 covers 15 residues. Germline V gives CDR1 SEHNR, CDR2 FQNEAQ (reference sequence). CDR3 bases: TGTGCCAGCAGCGTAGCCCCGGGACAGCAAGAGACCCAGTACTTC. It codes for CASSVAPGQQETQYF.

The J gene is TRBJ1-5, the V gene TRBV12-3 or TRBV12-4; D is ambiguous. CDR3 length: 12 amino acids. V lost 5 bases to trimming and J lost 4 bases, with 6 bases between them. Written as DNA, the CDR3 is TGTGCCAGCAGTCTACCTAATCAGCCCCAGCATTTT. Translated: CASSLPNQPQHF.

The chain has TRBV20-1 and TRBJ2-3; TRBD1 matches at 9 bases. The V and J ends lost 3 bases and 1 base, in that order; junction bases with no gene match: 8. The CDR3 totals 16 residues. CDR1 DFQATT and CDR2 SNEGSKA come from the germline V gene (reference sequence). The CDR3 DNA reads as TGCAGTGCTAGGGCAACAGGGGGCGGTGGCACAGATACGCAGTATTTT. Translating it yields CSARATGGGGTDTQYF.

The chain links TRBV7-2 to TRBJ2-2, with 9 bases fitting TRBD1. The trim removed 7 bases at V and 6 bases at J, leaving 9 bases unmatched. Germline V gene lookup returns CDR1 SGHTA and CDR2 FQGNSA. The CDR3 covers 15 residues. The CDR3 DNA reads TGTGCCAGCAAGACCGGGACAGGGTCCGCCGGGGAGCTGTTTTTT. It specifies CASKTGTGSAGELFF.

J is TRBJ2-7 and V is TRBV7-6; a possible D gene is TRBD1 (6 bases). Between the trimmed V and J ends, which lost 5 bases and 8 bases, there was a span of 16 bases. Germline-derived CDR1 and CDR2 are SGHVS and FNYEAQ. There are 13 residues in the CDR3. DNA for the CDR3: TGTGCCAGCAGCCTCTCGGAACAGGGCCAGCAGTACTTC. Encoded protein: CASSLSEQGQQYF.

This clonotype is deemed large (0.1 to 1%). The V call is TRBV30, the J call TRBJ2-3; the D gene is possibly TRBD1 (6 bases). The germline CDR1 and CDR2 sequences are GTSNPN and SVGIG (reference sequence). V shed 5 bases and J shed 0 bases, with 9 bases lying between them. The CDR3 consists of 13 residues. The CDR3 nucleotides read TGTGCCTGGGGTCAGGGGAGCACAGATACGCAGTATTTT. This codes for CAWGQGSTDTQYF.

This rearrangement joins TRBV30 to TRBJ1-4; possible D gene TRBD1, 5 bases. The CDR3 has 13 residues. Trimming took 2 bases from V and 7 from J, leaving 11 bases between them. CDR1 is GTSNPN, CDR2 SVGIG, per germline (reference sequence). CDR3 sequence: CAWSRGTREKLFF. The CDR3 coding sequence is TGTGCCTGGAGTCGCGGGACTCGTGAAAAACTGTTTTTT. The full variable domain, completed using reference TRBV30 and TRBJ1-4, is SQTIHQWPATLVQPVGSPLSLECTVEGTSNPNLYWYRQAAGRGLQLLFYSVGIGQISSEVPQNLSASRPQDRQFILSSKKLLLSDSGFYLCAWSRGTREKLFFGSGTQLSVL.

A single count supports this clonotype. This chain connects TRBV30 to TRBJ2-3; D remains ambiguous. The V gene's germline CDR1 is GTSNPN and CDR2 SVGIG (reference sequence). The CDR3 sequence is 15 residues long. The V and J ends lost 8 bases and 4 bases respectively, with 22 bases between them. The CDR3 coding sequence is TGTGCCAGTAGTAACCAAAGGAGTGGCGCAGATACGCAGTATTTT. Translation: CASSNQRSGADTQYF.

The chain is built from TRBV12-3 or TRBV12-4 and TRBJ1-5; D remains ambiguous. This CDR3 spans 12 amino acids. Trimming removed 2 bases at V and 6 bases at J, with 5 bases between. The CDR3 DNA reads as TGTGCCAGCAGTTTATATCTTCAGCCCCAGCATTTT. It yields the protein CASSLYLQPQHF.

This chain joins TRBV12-3 or TRBV12-4 and TRBJ2-1; D is tentatively TRBD1 or TRBD2 (6 bases each). Trimming pared 5 bases from V and 9 bases from J, leaving 17 bases between. This CDR3 has 14 amino acids. The CDR3 nucleotides read TGTGCCAGCAGTCAGGATCCGGGGGCCAGTGAGCAGTTCTTC. Residues: CASSQDPGASEQFF.

In its sample, this clonotype ranks as medium-sized (0.01 to 0.1%). The rearrangement uses TRBV30 and TRBJ2-3, with D uncertain. The V gene's germline CDR1 is GTSNPN and CDR2 SVGIG (reference sequence). V was shortened by 2 bases and J by 0 bases, with 6 bases between the two germline ends. The CDR3 contains 13 residues. The CDR3 DNA follows: TGTGCCTGGAGTCGTCCGAGCACAGATACGCAGTATTTT. Amino acid sequence: CAWSRPSTDTQYF.

This clonotype was seen only a few times. The genes are TRBV12-3 or TRBV12-4 and TRBJ2-3; D might be TRBD1 (5 bases). The CDR3 has 14 residues. Between the trimmed V and J ends, which lost 3 bases and 5 bases, there was a span of 12 bases. The CDR3 DNA reads as TGTGCCAGCAGTTTTGGTGGGGCTGGAGATACGCAGTATTTT. Translating gives CASSFGGAGDTQYF.

This clonotype turned up a few times. The chain carries TRBV6-5 and TRBJ2-2; D is uncertain. This CDR3 spans 15 amino acids. The ends were cut back, 6 bases at V and 0 bases at J, with 11 bases in the middle. The germline V gene has CDR1 MNHEY and CDR2 SVGAGI. The CDR3 reads CASRPGPSNTGELFF. DNA of the CDR3: TGTGCCAGCAGACCAGGACCCTCGAACACCGGGGAGCTGTTTTTT.

The genes are TRBV6-5 and TRBJ2-2, with TRBD1 matching over 9 bases. V shed 5 bases and J 4 bases; nucleotides not matched to a gene: 5. CDR1 and CDR2 (germline): MNHEY, SVGAGI. This CDR3 has 15 residues. CDR3 sequence reads: CASSTRQGVTGELFF. The CDR3 DNA reads TGTGCCAGCAGTACGAGACAGGGGGTCACCGGGGAGCTGTTTTTT.

V and J are TRBV19 and TRBJ2-1, with a possible D match to TRBD2 (6 bases). The germline gives CDR1 LNHDA, CDR2 SQIVND (reference sequence). This CDR3 has 16 amino acids. V lost 5 bases to trimming and J lost 7 bases, with 21 bases between them. In DNA form, the CDR3 reads TGTGCCAGTAGTCCTACACCAGGGATGGGGAGGAATGAGCAGTTCTTC. Its protein product is CASSPTPGMGRNEQFF. Filled out from reference TRBV19 and TRBJ2-1, the complete variable domain reads DGGITQSPKYLFRKEGQNVTLSCEQNLNHDAMYWYRQDPGQGLRLIYYSQIVNDFQKGDIAEGYSVSREKKESFPLTVTSAQKNPTAFYLCASSPTPGMGRNEQFFGPGTRLTVL.

This chain joins TRBV12-3 or TRBV12-4 and TRBJ2-3, with unresolved D. Between the trimmed V and J ends, which lost 5 bases and 1 base, there was a span of 13 bases. The CDR3 sequence is 15 residues long. CDR3 residues: CASSPNIEGTDTQYF. DNA for the CDR3: TGTGCCAGCAGTCCGAACATAGAAGGCACAGATACGCAGTATTTT.

This clonotype turned up a few times. The rearrangement links TRBV6-5 to TRBJ2-5, with unresolved D. Germline V gene sequence: CDR1 MNHEY, CDR2 SVGAGI. This CDR3 region has 13 residues. The V end lost 6 bases, the J end lost 4 bases, and 12 bases lay between the germline ends. The CDR3 loop reads CASSSDRGETQYF. The CDR3 DNA reads TGTGCCAGCAGCTCGGACCGAGGAGAGACCCAGTACTTC.

The chain recombines TRBV5-6 with TRBJ2-3, with TRBD2 identical over 7 bases. The V gene's germline CDR1 is SGHDT and CDR2 YYEEEE. The CDR3 runs 15 residues. V dropped 3 bases and J dropped 4; count of bases not matched to a gene: 8. The CDR3 spells CASSSRDGGADTQYF. The CDR3 DNA reads as TGTGCCAGCAGCTCCCGGGATGGGGGGGCAGATACGCAGTATTTT.

This chain joins TRBV30 and TRBJ2-1, with TRBD2 as a possible D gene (7 bases). The V gene lost 0 bases and the J gene lost 10 bases, with 19 bases spanning the gap. The CDR3 extends over 15 amino acids. CDR1 GTSNPN and CDR2 SVGIG come from the germline V gene (reference sequence). CDR3 loop: CAWSVQGGGQAEQFF. CDR3 DNA sequence: TGTGCCTGGAGTGTACAAGGGGGGGGCCAAGCGGAGCAGTTCTTC.

The rearrangement joins TRBV12-3 or TRBV12-4 to TRBJ2-1; TRBD2 aligns across 10 bases. The V segment lost 1 base and the J segment 5 bases; nucleotides outside the gene matches: 2. There are 15 residues in the CDR3. Written as DNA, the CDR3 is TGTGCCAGCAGTTTAGTAGCGGGGGGCGACAATGAGCAGTTCTTC. Encoded protein: CASSLVAGGDNEQFF.

This chain uses TRBV6-5 with TRBJ2-4; TRBD2 aligns across 9 bases. The CDR3 contains 15 residues. The V gene's germline CDR1 is MNHEY and CDR2 SVGAGI. After removal of 5 bases from V and 11 bases from J, the junction contained 13 bases not matched to a gene. The CDR3 here is CASSLEGRGGLVQYF. CDR3 nucleotide sequence: TGTGCCAGCAGTCTGGAAGGGCGGGGGGGCCTAGTTCAGTACTTC.

This chain uses TRBV7-6 with TRBJ2-5; TRBD1 or TRBD2 may be the D gene (5 bases each). Germline CDR1 is SGHVS and CDR2 is FNYEAQ. Trimming shortened V by 3 bases and J by 2 bases, and 10 bases separated the two germline ends. This CDR3 spans 14 amino acids. The CDR3 reads CASSLGTEQETQYF. CDR3 coding DNA: TGTGCCAGCAGCTTGGGGACGGAACAAGAGACCCAGTACTTC.

The table lists this clonotype with a few counts. The chain combines TRBV6-2 or TRBV6-3 with TRBJ2-7; D may correspond to TRBD1 or TRBD2 (5 bases each). The ends were cut back, 3 bases at V and 8 bases at J, with 11 bases in the middle. The CDR3 loop spans 12 amino acids. The germline CDR1 and CDR2 sequences are MNHEY and SVGEGT. CDR3 residues: CASSYLEDKQYF. The CDR3 nucleotides read TGTGCCAGCAGTTATCTGGAGGACAAGCAGTACTTC.